This note documents a single TCR beta chain sequence. Its antigen is still unknown. CDR1 and CDR2 from the germline V gene are WNHNN and SYGVQD (reference sequence). Trimming took 6 bases from V and 1 from J, leaving 14 bases between them. This CDR3 is built from 15 residues. The sample originates from a study of response to subunit inactivated influenza vaccine. Study-wide findings and caveats: The authors suggested that few new T cells are recruited per seasonal influenza vaccination.

TCRdb processed the RT-PCR reads anew with MiXCR; each CDR3 protein has one entry. The top ten hold 3% of the sample, which has about 500,000 distinct CDR3 sequences, more than 15% seen once. This chain uses TRBV10-1 with TRBJ2-3; the D gene is possibly TRBD1 (6 bases). The sample was CD4+ T cells sorted from PBMCs, taken around 2 years after vaccination. The source of this sequence is a man between 50 and 69 years old who received an inactivated influenza vaccine. DNA of the CDR3: TGCGCCAGCAGCCTAGGACAGACCCGCACAGATACGCAGTATTTT. Translating gives CASSLGQTRTDTQYF.